Presented here are 27 T cell receptor beta chains from one specimen sequenced in a study of blood T cell repertoires in COVID-19. Profiling relied on immunoSEQ multiplex PCR, and the TCRdb table lists in-frame clones only, not all of them. The table lists 150,000 to 200,000 clones, around four fifths of them singletons. The sample taken for sequencing was peripheral blood. Source of these receptors: a woman younger than 45 with acute or convalescent COVID-19.

The CDR3 is CASSTKTGPGELFF. The CDR3 nucleotides are TGTGCCAGTAGTACTAAGACAGGGCCCGGGGAGCTGTTTTTT. The gene calls are TRBV19 and TRBJ2-2; the match to TRBD1 covers 7 bases. Germline V gene data show CDR1 as LNHDA and CDR2 as SQIVND (reference sequence). CDR3 length: 14 amino acids. The V and J ends lost 4 bases and 6 bases, in that order; junction bases with no gene match: 5.

This chain links TRBV14 with TRBJ1-1, with 8 bases aligning to TRBD1. Trimming cost V 5 bases and J 6 bases; bases outside gene matches: 11. Germline CDR1 SGHDN, CDR2 FVKESK. The CDR3 loop spans 15 amino acids. The CDR3 bases are TGTGCCAGCAGCTCCCACAGGGGGGGTGGGGCTGAAGCTTTCTTT. This sequence encodes CASSSHRGGGAEAFF.

The genes are TRBV6-5 and TRBJ2-1; perhaps TRBD1 as D (5 bases). V lost 5 bases and J lost 7, with 9 bases in between. Germline loops: CDR1 MNHEY, CDR2 SVGAGI. The CDR3 sequence is 12 residues long. The CDR3, as DNA: TGTGCCAGCAGTCCGACAGAAAATGAGCAGTTCTTC. Amino acids: CASSPTENEQFF.

The rearrangement joins TRBV5-1 to TRBJ2-5; 8 bases match TRBD1. The germline V gene has CDR1 SGHRS and CDR2 YFSETQ. Trimming cost V 0 bases and J 5 bases; bases outside gene matches: 6. The CDR3 runs to 15 residues. CDR3 sequence (DNA): TGCGCCAGCAGCTTGGATCAGGGGGCCCGGGAGACCCAGTACTTC. This encodes CASSLDQGARETQYF.

This chain connects TRBV28 to TRBJ1-4, with TRBD1 matching 9 bases. V gave up 2 bases and J gave up 5 bases; unmatched junction bases: 0. The CDR3 is made up of 14 amino acids. Per the germline V gene, CDR1 is MDHEN and CDR2 is SYDVKM. CDR3 sequence reads: CASSLTGGNEKLFF. The CDR3 bases are TGTGCCAGCAGTTTAACAGGGGGCAATGAAAAACTGTTTTTT.

V and J are TRBV19 and TRBJ2-1; a weak D match, TRBD2 (5 bases). Germline CDR1 reads LNHDA; CDR2 reads SQIVND (reference sequence). The CDR3 has 15 residues. Trimming took off 2 bases at V and 2 bases at J, with 10 bases between the two ends. The CDR3 spells CASSISGRTYNEQFF. In nucleotides, the CDR3 is TGTGCCAGTAGTATAAGTGGGAGAACCTACAATGAGCAGTTCTTC.

There are a few counts of this clone. V is TRBV3-1 (or the pseudogene TRBV3-2) and J is TRBJ2-1, with TRBD2 matching over 11 bases. V dropped 4 bases and J dropped 2; count of bases not matched to a gene: 1. Germline CDR1 is LGHDT and CDR2 is YNNKEL (reference sequence). CDR3 length: 15 residues. CDR3 amino acids: CASSLTSGTYNEQFF. The CDR3 coding sequence is TGTGCCAGCAGCCTGACTAGCGGGACCTACAATGAGCAGTTCTTC.

This chain links TRBV3-1 (or the pseudogene TRBV3-2) with TRBJ1-2, with 8 bases that match TRBD1. Germline CDR1 and CDR2: LGHDT and YNNKEL (reference sequence). The CDR3 spans 15 residues. V lost 1 base, J lost 5 bases, and 6 bases stayed unmatched. The CDR3 sequence: CASSQGATGDYGYTF. The CDR3 bases are TGTGCCAGCAGCCAAGGAGCGACAGGGGATTATGGCTACACCTTC.

The J gene is TRBJ1-5, the V gene TRBV2; D call uncertain. Germline V lookup: CDR1 SNHLY, CDR2 FYNNEI. The V end lost 2 bases, the J end lost 6 bases, and 8 bases lay between the germline ends. The CDR3 contains 13 residues. Here the CDR3 DNA reads TGTGCCAGCAGTGAAACTTCAGGTCAGCCCCAGCATTTT. This codes for CASSETSGQPQHF.

The rearrangement links TRBV6-5 to TRBJ1-1; no clear D. Looked up from germline, CDR1 is MNHEY and CDR2 is SVGAGI. The CDR3 length is 13 residues. Deletions cut 7 bases from V and 6 bases from J, with 15 bases between. The DNA of the CDR3 is TGTGCCAGCACCCAGTGGGCGATGCCTGAAGCTTTCTTT. Its protein product is CASTQWAMPEAFF.

V gene TRBV6-2 or TRBV6-3 combines with J gene TRBJ2-5; 7 bases line up with TRBD1. V was pared by 2 bases and J by 6 bases, with 0 bases of the junction left unmatched. The germline gives CDR1 MNHEY, CDR2 SVGEGT. The CDR3 spans 12 residues. For the CDR3, the DNA is TGTGCCAGCAGTTACAGGGGGCAGACCCAGTACTTC. Translation gives CASSYRGQTQYF.

The gene calls are TRBV28 and TRBJ2-7, with 9 bases identical to TRBD1. In germline, CDR1 is MDHEN, CDR2 SYDVKM. The CDR3 runs 13 residues. Germline trimming cut 6 bases from V and 4 bases from J; bases unmatched to any gene: 4. The CDR3 region has the DNA TGTGCCAGCAGGAAACAGGGGGCTTACGAGCAGTACTTC. Encoded protein: CASRKQGAYEQYF.

The rearrangement uses TRBV12-3 or TRBV12-4 and TRBJ2-2; D is possibly TRBD2 (6 bases). Deletions cut 3 bases from V and 6 bases from J, with 8 bases between. The CDR3 runs to 13 residues. CDR3 in DNA: TGTGCCAGCAGTTTTTGGGAGGCCGGGGAGCTGTTTTTT. This translates into CASSFWEAGELFF.

The V call is TRBV29-1, the J call TRBJ2-3; 7 bases are a match to TRBD2. The CDR3 consists of 13 residues. V was pared by 3 bases and J by 9 bases, with 9 bases of the junction left unmatched. Germline V lookup: CDR1 SQVTM, CDR2 ANQGSEA. The CDR3 coding sequence is TGCAGCGTTGATTGGAGCAGGGAGGGCACGCAGTATTTT. It translates to CSVDWSREGTQYF.

The chain is built from TRBV4-2 and TRBJ1-1; D is possibly TRBD1 (6 bases). Trimming left V 3 bases short and J 1 base short, with 18 bases between. Germline V gene data show CDR1 as LGHNA and CDR2 as YNFKEQ. CDR3 length: 17 residues. CDR3 nucleotide sequence: TGTGCCAGCAGCCATCCCCTGTCGGGGGGCCCGAACACTGAAGCTTTCTTT. Amino acids: CASSHPLSGGPNTEAFF.

The rearrangement joins TRBV4-3 to TRBJ1-4; 9 bases line up with TRBD1. CDR3 length: 15 residues. J lost 5 bases, V lost 2 bases, and 3 bases had no gene match. The germline V gene encodes CDR1 LGHNA and CDR2 YSLEER. In DNA, the CDR3 is TGCGCCAGCAGCCAACTGACAGGGGGGAATGAAAAACTGTTTTTT. Protein: CASSQLTGGNEKLFF.

This clone appeared a single time. The rearrangement links TRBV25-1 to TRBJ1-3; a weak D match, TRBD1 (5 bases). The V end was cut by 5 bases, the J end by 4 bases, with 12 bases between. Germline loops: CDR1 MGHDK, CDR2 SYGVNS. The CDR3 is 14 amino acids. The CDR3 DNA reads as TGTGCCAGCAGTCTGGCAGGGTGGGGAAACACCATATATTTT. The encoded protein is CASSLAGWGNTIYF. The full variable domain, with the rest looked up from reference TRBV25-1 and TRBJ1-3, is EADIYQTPRYLVIGTGKKITLECSQTMGHDKMYWYQQDPGMELHLIHYSYGVNSTEKGDLSSESTVSRIRTEHFPLTLESARPSHTSQYLCASSLAGWGNTIYFGEGSWLTVV.

The chain is built from TRBV11-3 and TRBJ1-3, with D perhaps matching TRBD1 (6 bases). CDR3 length equals 17 residues. The V gene's germline CDR1 is SGHNT and CDR2 YENEEA. Trimming removed 5 bases at V and 4 bases at J, with 21 bases between. DNA of the CDR3: TGTGCCAGCAGCCCCCTCGAACAGGGTACAGAAGGAAACACCATATATTTT. As protein: CASSPLEQGTEGNTIYF.

The rearrangement uses TRBV28 and TRBJ1-6, with 10 bases aligning to TRBD1. The CDR3 runs to 16 residues. Germline trimming cut 8 bases from V and 8 bases from J; bases unmatched to any gene: 12. CDR1 is MDHEN, CDR2 SYDVKM, per germline. CDR3 region: CASCWTSGQGDSPLHF. The CDR3 DNA sequence: TGTGCCAGCTGTTGGACATCAGGACAGGGGGATTCACCCCTCCACTTT. Together with reference TRBV28 and TRBJ1-6, the CDR3 gives the full variable domain: DVKVTQSSRYLVKRTGEKVFLECVQDMDHENMFWYRQDPGLGLRLIYFSYDVKMKEKGDIPEGYSVSREKKERFSLILESASTNQTSMYLCASCWTSGQGDSPLHFGNGTRLTVT.

The chain is built from TRBV29-1 and TRBJ2-7, with a possible D match to TRBD2 (5 bases). V lost 4 bases and J 3 bases, leaving 7 bases between the germline ends. This CDR3 region has 11 residues. Germline V gene data show CDR1 as SQVTM and CDR2 as ANQGSEA. In DNA, the CDR3 is TGCAGCGTTGGGACTTACTACGAGCAGTACTTC. This codes for CSVGTYYEQYF.

The chain has TRBV6-5 and TRBJ2-5; 11 nucleotides agree with TRBD2. J was trimmed by 5 bases and V by 4 bases; bases with no gene match: 6. The germline V gene encodes CDR1 MNHEY and CDR2 SVGAGI. The CDR3 spans 15 residues. CDR3 sequence (DNA): TGTGCCAGCAGTTTTAGCGGGGGGGTCGGCGAGACCCAGTACTTC. Residues: CASSFSGGVGETQYF.

This clone was recorded many times. V gene TRBV19 combines with J gene TRBJ1-6, with TRBD1 as a possible D gene (6 bases). The CDR3 runs to 13 residues. Trimming pared 7 bases from V and 7 bases from J, leaving 11 bases between. CDR1 is LNHDA and CDR2 is SQIVND in the germline V gene (reference sequence). This CDR3 reads CASNAQGNSPLHF. The CDR3 coding sequence is TGTGCCAGTAACGCGCAGGGGAATTCACCCCTCCACTTT. Supplemented by reference TRBV19 and TRBJ1-6, the full variable domain reads DGGITQSPKYLFRKEGQNVTLSCEQNLNHDAMYWYRQDPGQGLRLIYYSQIVNDFQKGDIAEGYSVSREKKESFPLTVTSAQKNPTAFYLCASNAQGNSPLHFGNGTRLTVT.

This clone was picked up a small number of times. The CDR3 loop is CASSPPKRPYEQYF. The CDR3 nucleotides read TGTGCCAGCTCACCACCGAAGCGACCCTACGAGCAGTACTTC. This chain connects TRBV18 to TRBJ2-7; no clear D gene. Trimming took off 0 bases at V and 2 bases at J, with 8 bases between the two ends. This CDR3 region has 14 residues. Germline lookup yields CDR1 KGHSH and CDR2 LQKENI. Together with reference TRBV18 and TRBJ2-7, the CDR3 gives the full variable domain: NAGVMQNPRHLVRRRGQEARLRCSPMKGHSHVYWYRQLPEEGLKFMVYLQKENIIDESGMPKERFSAEFPKEGPSILRIQQVVRGDSAAYFCASSPPKRPYEQYFGPGTRLTVT.

The chain employs TRBV29-1 and TRBJ2-7; perhaps TRBD2 as D (5 bases). V dropped 7 bases and J dropped 7 bases, with 8 bases sitting between them. The CDR3 totals 9 residues. CDR1 is SQVTM and CDR2 is ANQGSEA in the germline V gene. For the CDR3, the DNA is TGCAGCGAAACGGGAGAGCAGTACTTC. Protein product: CSETGEQYF.

About this clone itself: Other DNA sequences in this specimen translate into the identical CDR3. The rearrangement joins TRBV5-1 to TRBJ2-5; tentatively, D is TRBD1 (5 bases). The CDR3 loop spans 13 amino acids. The V gene lost 4 bases and the J gene lost 5 bases, with 12 bases spanning the gap. Germline CDR1 is SGHRS and CDR2 is YFSETQ. DNA of the CDR3: TGCGCCAGCAGCAGTACAGGTCTTGAGACCCAGTACTTC. It specifies CASSSTGLETQYF.

This clone was counted at least ten times. V gene TRBV6-5 combines with J gene TRBJ2-7; D possibly corresponds to TRBD2 (5 bases). Germline assignment: CDR1 MNHEY and CDR2 SVGAGI. CDR3 length: 15 residues. V lost 8 bases and J lost 3, with 20 bases in between. The CDR3 DNA reads as TGTGCCAGCCCTGAGGGTACGGGATTTTACTACGAGCAGTACTTC. It specifies CASPEGTGFYYEQYF.

This chain connects TRBV28 to TRBJ1-4; TRBD1 might be the D (5 bases). Trimming removed 5 bases from V and 7 bases from J, with 17 bases in between. Germline V lookup: CDR1 MDHEN, CDR2 SYDVKM. This CDR3 is built from 15 residues. CDR3 sequence: CASSPPAGNREKLFF. For the CDR3, the DNA is TGTGCCAGCAGTCCCCCCGCAGGGAATCGTGAAAAACTGTTTTTT. Filled out from reference TRBV28 and TRBJ1-4, the complete variable domain reads DVKVTQSSRYLVKRTGEKVFLECVQDMDHENMFWYRQDPGLGLRLIYFSYDVKMKEKGDIPEGYSVSREKKERFSLILESASTNQTSMYLCASSPPAGNREKLFFGSGTQLSVL.